This T cell receptor (beta chain) was identified during a study of Graves' ophthalmopathy and Graves' hyperthyroidism. Overall study context: Hyperthyroidism showing no ophthalmopathy within 18 months of follow-up was stable.

From RNA, the CDR3 regions of TCR beta chains were amplified and sequenced. An initial RT-PCR round employing HTBI primers preceded a second-round multiplex PCR. TCRdb passed the multiplex PCR reads through MiXCR, listing each CDR3 protein once. Of over a million distinct CDR3 sequences in the sample, about 40% were seen once. Study-wide results and caveats: Most expanded thyroid clonotypes above 0.001 frequency also appeared in blood.

Diagnosis was based on clinical symptoms, serum thyroxine, TRAb, thyroid ultrasound and orbital computed tomography. This clonotype occurred many times. What it binds is unknown. The CDR3 spans 15 residues. V shed 5 bases and J 7 bases; nucleotides not matched to a gene: 10. CDR1 is SEHNR, CDR2 FQNEAQ, per germline (reference sequence). The clonotype was recovered from an adult man with Graves' hyperthyroidism. Specimen: peripheral blood or thyroid tissue (not recorded which). The chain uses TRBV7-9 and TRBJ1-4, with TRBD1 identical over 7 bases. The CDR3 nucleotides read TGTGCCAGCAGCATAAACAGGGGAGGCGGTGAAAAACTGTTTTTT. It specifies CASSINRGGGEKLFF.